This TCR beta chain originates from a study of long-term antiretroviral therapy in people with HIV (dated by TCRdb to 2022 to 2024). With respect to the entire study: The earliest samples were collected about a decade before the 2015 WHO recommendation for immediate ART, when ART was typically delayed until CD4 counts fell. A retrospective serial study tested whether changes in peripheral blood TRB repertoire composition and diversity were associated with ART initiation and durable HIV suppression. A total of some 210 cryopreserved PBMC samples were contributed to the cohort by 30 adults with confirmed HIV infection, with samples collected serially over a mean of about 6 years (range 1-12). Of the 30 participants with HIV, approximately twelve were female. Test extractions of a monoclonal T-cell line alongside approximately 34 polyclonal samples showed no cross-contamination during QIAcube processing. The investigation overall reported the following: Since PBMC availability was limited, sequencing covered only the TCR beta chain, with no alpha chain pairing. The repertoire was dominated across all time points by expanded TRB clones identified before ART initiation, although this dominance was seen to fluctuate and to decrease in many PLHIV after ART. Inferences about post-ART repertoire changes are limited because no data were available on ART adherence, viral resistance or therapy changes. Because cell numbers in pre-ART samples were limited, unsorted PBMC were profiled instead of sorted CD4+ and CD8+ T cells. The samples span the years 2004 to 2017, and the ART regimens used may be less effective than current regimens. A significant increase in TRB diversity was found to be associated with ART initiation, although TRB diversity was observed to remain significantly below that of transplant donor controls even after long-term ART. CDR3 length ranges in HIV repertoires were narrower than in controls, and network structure suggested an antigen-experienced repertoire with only a slight naive shift after ART.

This clone has more than one count but fewer than ten. Its antigen target is currently unknown. No much larger clonotype is one base removed from it; base qualities were not supplied. Participants were included only if at least one PBMC sample before ART initiation and at least two post-ART samples were available. All participants with HIV were treated in the United States of America. Cryopreserved samples of about 0.95-10 million PBMC were thawed and washed before DNA extraction. At the time of the earliest PBMC sample, participants with HIV were aged between about 23 and 55 years. Each participant contributed PBMC samples from 1-4 timepoints before ART initiation and 2-8 timepoints after ART initiation, with a median of 7 samples. For every participant, serial HIV viral load, CD4+ T-cell count, ART history and demographic data were obtained. Using a Qiagen kit on a QIAcube, genomic DNA was extracted from unsorted PBMC, with samples processed in batches of 12.

CDR1 and CDR2 were assigned from the germline V gene as SGHTA and FQGNSA. V is shortened by 5 bases, J by 12 bases, and the region joining them spans 16 bases. The CDR3, from cysteine to phenylalanine, totals 12 residues. Of all the DNA, just the CDR3 is kept, 36 bases in frame from base 1. Sequencing of the TRB variable region was done with the immunoSEQ hsTCRB v3.0 assay at survey level resolution. The target sequencing depth for TRB was roughly 40,000-55,000 T-cell genomes per sample. An Illumina MiSeq with a v3 150-cycle kit was used to sequence the pooled TRB libraries. As for the original processing: Repertoire analysis ran in R within a reproducible Nextflow workflow covering QC, data transformation and analysis. LymphoSeq2, an R package for exploring AIRR-Seq data, was used to implement custom analyses. A few samples yielding fewer than 5000 total TRB sequences were excluded, leaving over 150 analyzed HIV repertoires. Among the approximately 200 retained HIV repertoires, 55 to 65 were collected before ART initiation and over 120 were collected after ART initiation. Repertoires were downsampled to 5000 TRB nucleotide sequences, with summary statistics averaged over 100 downsampling iterations. Only TRB sequences with CDR3 regions of at least seven amino acids were retained for analysis. Diversity was assessed using a clonality score derived from Shannon entropy and using the Gini coefficient. In the repertoire networks, any two of the top 5000 CDR3 amino acid sequences were connected whenever the two sequences differed by an edit distance of one. Antigen specificity groups and MHC restriction were predicted for TRB CDR3 amino acid sequences with GLIPH2. Known CMV, EBV, HIV or tissue antigen associations were flagged by matching CDR3 amino acid sequences against VDJdb and McPAS-TCR. Pre-ART, post-ART and control groups were compared with Wilcoxon signed-rank tests and Holm-Bonferroni correction. Held by TCRdb, this immuneACCESS table contains in-frame sequences only and omits some clones. Under half of the omission traces to an unresolved V gene where checked; the cause of the rest is unknown. D and trimming were read from the DNA, whereas the V and J calls and clone size are those reported in that table. For this sample the table gives some 20,000 clones, of which 80% to 90% were detected only once. The top ten clonotypes cover roughly 9.3% of the sample.

The sample consisted of unsorted PBMCs, taken 4.2 years after starting antiretroviral therapy. This receptor was taken from a man in his fifties with HIV. Recombination joined TRBV7-2 with TRBJ2-5; confidence is insufficient to name the D gene. The CDR3 corresponds to CASSIMSNYKYF. The sequence in DNA is TGTGCCAGCAGCATAATGTCCAATTACAAGTACTTC.